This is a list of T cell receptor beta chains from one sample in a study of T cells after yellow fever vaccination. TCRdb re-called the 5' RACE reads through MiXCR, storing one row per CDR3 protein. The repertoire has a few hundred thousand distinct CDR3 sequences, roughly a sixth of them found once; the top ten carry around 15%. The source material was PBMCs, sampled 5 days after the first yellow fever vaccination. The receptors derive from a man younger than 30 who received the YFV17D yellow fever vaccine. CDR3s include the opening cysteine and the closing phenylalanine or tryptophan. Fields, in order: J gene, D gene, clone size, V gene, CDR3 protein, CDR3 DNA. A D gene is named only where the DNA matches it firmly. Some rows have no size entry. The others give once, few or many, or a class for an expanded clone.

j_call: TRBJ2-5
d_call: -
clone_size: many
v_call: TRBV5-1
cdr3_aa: CASSYGSRETQYF
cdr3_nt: TGCGCCAGCTCATACGGGTCCCGGGAGACCCAGTACTTC

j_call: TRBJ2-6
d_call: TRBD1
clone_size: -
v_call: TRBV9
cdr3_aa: CASSPTDRGKWFGANVLTF
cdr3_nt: TGTGCCAGCAGCCCGACCGACAGGGGGAAATGGTTTGGGGCCAACGTCCTGACTTTC

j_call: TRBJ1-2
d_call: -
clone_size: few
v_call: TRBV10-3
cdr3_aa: CAISEQGGYGYTF
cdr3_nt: TGTGCCATCAGTGAGCAGGGCGGCTATGGCTACACCTTC

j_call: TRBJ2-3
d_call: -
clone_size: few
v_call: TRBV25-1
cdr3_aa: CASSGMRTDTQYF
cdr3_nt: TGTGCCAGCAGTGGAATGCGCACAGATACGCAGTATTTT

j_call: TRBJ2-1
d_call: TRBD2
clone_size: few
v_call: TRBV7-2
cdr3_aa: CASSLEGLVGEQFF
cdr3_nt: TGTGCCAGCAGCTTAGAGGGACTAGTGGGCGAGCAGTTCTTC

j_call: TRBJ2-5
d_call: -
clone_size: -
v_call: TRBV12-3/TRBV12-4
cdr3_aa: CASRGWETQYF
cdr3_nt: TGTGCCAGCAGGGGGTGGGAGACCCAGTACTTC

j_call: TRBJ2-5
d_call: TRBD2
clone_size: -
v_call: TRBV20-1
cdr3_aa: CSARVSGGYQETQYF
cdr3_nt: TGCAGTGCTAGAGTCTCGGGGGGGTACCAAGAGACCCAGTACTTC

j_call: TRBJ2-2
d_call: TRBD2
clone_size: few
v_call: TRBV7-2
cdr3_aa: CASSWRGGLAGELFF
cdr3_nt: TGTGCCAGCAGCTGGCGGGGGGGCCTGGCCGGGGAGCTGTTTTTT

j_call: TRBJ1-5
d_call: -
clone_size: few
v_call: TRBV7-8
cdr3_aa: CASSLVRGGNQPQHF
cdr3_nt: TGTGCCAGCAGCTTAGTCAGGGGTGGTAATCAGCCCCAGCATTTT

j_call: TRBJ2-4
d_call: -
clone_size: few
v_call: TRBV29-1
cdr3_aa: CSVESQGSNIQYF
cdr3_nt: TGCAGCGTTGAGAGCCAGGGGTCAAACATTCAGTACTTC

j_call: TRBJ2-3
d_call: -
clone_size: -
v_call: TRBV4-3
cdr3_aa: CASSQQAATADTQYF
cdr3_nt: TGCGCCAGCAGCCAACAAGCGGCGACCGCAGATACGCAGTATTTT

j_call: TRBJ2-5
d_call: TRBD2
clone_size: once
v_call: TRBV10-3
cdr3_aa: CAISREGQETQYF
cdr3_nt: TGTGCCATCAGTCGGGAGGGGCAAGAGACCCAGTACTTC

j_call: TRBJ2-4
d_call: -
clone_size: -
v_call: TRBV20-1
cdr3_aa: CSARDRGVKYF
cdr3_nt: TGCAGTGCTAGAGATCGAGGGGTGAAGTACTTC

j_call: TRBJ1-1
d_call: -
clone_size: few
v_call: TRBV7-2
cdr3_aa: CASSPDTYTEAFF
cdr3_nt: TGTGCCAGCAGCCCTGACACTTACACTGAAGCTTTCTTT

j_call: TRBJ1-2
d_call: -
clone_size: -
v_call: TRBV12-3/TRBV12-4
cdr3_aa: CASSLPPNYGYTF
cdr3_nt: TGTGCCAGCAGTTTACCGCCAAACTATGGCTACACCTTC

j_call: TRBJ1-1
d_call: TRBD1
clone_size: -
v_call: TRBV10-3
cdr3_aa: CAISGGTGNTEAFF
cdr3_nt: TGTGCCATCAGTGGCGGGACAGGGAACACTGAAGCTTTCTTT

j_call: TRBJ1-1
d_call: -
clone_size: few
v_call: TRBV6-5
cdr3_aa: CASSYWVSGEAFF
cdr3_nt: TGTGCCAGCAGTTACTGGGTCAGCGGTGAAGCTTTCTTT

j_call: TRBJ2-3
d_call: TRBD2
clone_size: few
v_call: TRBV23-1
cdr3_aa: CAPAPGGGASDTQYF
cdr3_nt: TGCGCCCCAGCCCCCGGCGGGGGGGCATCAGATACGCAGTATTTT

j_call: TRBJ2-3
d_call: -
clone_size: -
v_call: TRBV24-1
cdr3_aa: CATSDLPGTITDTQYF
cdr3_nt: TGTGCCACCAGTGATTTACCCGGGACAATCACAGATACGCAGTATTTT

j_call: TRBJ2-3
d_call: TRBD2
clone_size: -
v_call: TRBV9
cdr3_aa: CASSGVSSGGFTDTQYF
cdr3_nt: TGTGCCAGCAGCGGTGTTTCTAGCGGGGGGTTCACAGATACGCAGTATTTT

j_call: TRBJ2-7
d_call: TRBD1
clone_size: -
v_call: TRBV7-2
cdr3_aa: CASSSLGQGYEQYF
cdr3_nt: TGTGCCAGCAGCTCACTGGGACAGGGCTACGAGCAGTACTTC

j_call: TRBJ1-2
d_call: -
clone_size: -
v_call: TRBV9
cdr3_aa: CASSVAVAGNYGYTF
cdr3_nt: TGTGCCAGCAGCGTAGCTGTCGCAGGGAACTATGGCTACACCTTC

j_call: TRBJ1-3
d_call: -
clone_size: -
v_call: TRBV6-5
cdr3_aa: CASSSRGQRNTIYF
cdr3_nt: TGTGCCAGCAGTTCCAGAGGACAGAGAAACACCATATATTTT

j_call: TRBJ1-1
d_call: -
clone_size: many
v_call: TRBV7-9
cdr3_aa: CASSLGPHLTEAFF
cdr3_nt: TGTGCCAGCAGCTTAGGTCCCCACCTGACCGAAGCTTTCTTT

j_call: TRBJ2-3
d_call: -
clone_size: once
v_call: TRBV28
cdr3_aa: CASSLYNAGDTQYF
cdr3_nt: TGTGCCAGCAGTTTATACAATGCGGGAGATACGCAGTATTTT

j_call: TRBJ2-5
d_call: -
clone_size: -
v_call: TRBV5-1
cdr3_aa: CASSFTSRQETQYF
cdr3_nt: TGCGCCAGCAGCTTTACTTCCCGACAAGAGACCCAGTACTTC

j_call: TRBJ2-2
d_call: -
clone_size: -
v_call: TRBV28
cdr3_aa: CASRLFGELFF
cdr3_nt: TGTGCCAGCAGGCTGTTCGGGGAGCTGTTTTTT

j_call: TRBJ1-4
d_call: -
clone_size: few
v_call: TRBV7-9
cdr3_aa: CASRNLGTTNEKLFF
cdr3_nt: TGTGCCAGCAGAAACCTTGGGACAACTAATGAAAAACTGTTTTTT

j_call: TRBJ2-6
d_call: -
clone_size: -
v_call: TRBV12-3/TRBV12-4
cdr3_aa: CASSPGPLSSGANVLTF
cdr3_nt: TGTGCCAGCAGCCCCGGGCCGCTTAGCTCTGGGGCCAACGTCCTGACTTTC

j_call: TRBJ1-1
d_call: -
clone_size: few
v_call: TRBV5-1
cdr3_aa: CASSLTTYGTSYRAFF
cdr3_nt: TGCGCCAGCAGCTTAACGACATACGGGACATCGTACCGAGCCTTCTTT

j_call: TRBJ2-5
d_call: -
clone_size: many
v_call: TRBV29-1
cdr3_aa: CSVGGLETQYF
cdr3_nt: TGCAGCGTCGGGGGTTTGGAGACCCAGTACTTC

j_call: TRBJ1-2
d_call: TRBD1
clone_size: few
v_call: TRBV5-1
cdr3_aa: CASSLEGQGAYGYTF
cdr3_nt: TGCGCCAGCAGCTTGGAGGGACAGGGGGCGTATGGCTACACCTTC

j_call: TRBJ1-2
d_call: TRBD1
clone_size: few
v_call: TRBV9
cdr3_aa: CASSTHWDRVNYGYTF
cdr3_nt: TGTGCCAGCAGCACCCACTGGGACAGAGTTAACTATGGCTACACCTTC

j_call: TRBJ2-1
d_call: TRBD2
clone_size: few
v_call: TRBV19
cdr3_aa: CASSPSAGGRDEQFF
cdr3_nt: TGTGCCAGTAGTCCCTCAGCGGGGGGGCGGGATGAGCAGTTCTTC

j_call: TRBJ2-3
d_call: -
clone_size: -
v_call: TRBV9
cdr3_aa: CASSGSMVDTQYF
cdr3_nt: TGTGCCAGCAGCGGCTCTATGGTAGATACGCAGTATTTT

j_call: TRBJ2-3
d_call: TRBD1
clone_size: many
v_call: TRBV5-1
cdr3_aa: CASSWGQGGTDTQYF
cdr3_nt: TGCGCCAGCAGCTGGGGACAGGGGGGCACAGATACGCAGTATTTT

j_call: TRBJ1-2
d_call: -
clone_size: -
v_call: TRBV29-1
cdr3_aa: CSVGQMDGYTF
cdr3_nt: TGCAGCGTTGGACAGATGGATGGCTACACCTTC

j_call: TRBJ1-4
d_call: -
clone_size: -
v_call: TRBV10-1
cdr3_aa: CASSESGTENEKLFF
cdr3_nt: TGCGCCAGCAGTGAGTCGGGCACAGAAAATGAAAAACTGTTTTTT

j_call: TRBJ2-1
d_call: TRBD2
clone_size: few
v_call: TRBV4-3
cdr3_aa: CASSRGTSGGWYNEQFF
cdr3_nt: TGCGCCAGCAGCCGTGGGACTAGCGGGGGGTGGTACAATGAGCAGTTCTTC

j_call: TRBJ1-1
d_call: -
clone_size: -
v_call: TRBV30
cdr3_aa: CAWRGKSEAFF
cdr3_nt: TGTGCCTGGAGAGGCAAGTCTGAAGCTTTCTTT

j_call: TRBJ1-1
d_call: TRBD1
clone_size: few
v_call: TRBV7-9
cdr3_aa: CASSPGQHLDTEAFF
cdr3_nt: TGTGCCAGCAGCCCGGGACAGCACTTAGACACTGAAGCTTTCTTT